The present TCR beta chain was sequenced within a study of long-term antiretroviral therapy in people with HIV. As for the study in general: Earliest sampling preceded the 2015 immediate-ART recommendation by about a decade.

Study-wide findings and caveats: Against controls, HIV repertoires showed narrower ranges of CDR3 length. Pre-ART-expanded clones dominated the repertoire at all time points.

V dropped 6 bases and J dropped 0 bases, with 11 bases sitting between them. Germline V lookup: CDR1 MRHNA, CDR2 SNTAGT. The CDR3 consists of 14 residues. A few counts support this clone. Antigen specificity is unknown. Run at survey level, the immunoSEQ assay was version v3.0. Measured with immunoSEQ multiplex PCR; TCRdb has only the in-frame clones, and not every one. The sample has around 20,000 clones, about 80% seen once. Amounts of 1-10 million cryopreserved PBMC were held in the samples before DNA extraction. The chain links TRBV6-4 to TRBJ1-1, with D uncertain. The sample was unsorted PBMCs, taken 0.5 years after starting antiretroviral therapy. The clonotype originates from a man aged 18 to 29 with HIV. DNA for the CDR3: TGTGCCAGCAGAGTGAACAGCATGAACACTGAAGCTTTCTTT. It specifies CASRVNSMNTEAFF.